Listed here is a single T cell receptor beta chain. The target antigen is unknown. Germline V gives CDR1 SEHNR, CDR2 FQNEAQ (reference sequence). The length of the CDR3 is 15 residues. The ends lost 2 bases at V and 4 bases at J; junction bases unmatched: 5. These data are taken from a study of cytomegalovirus exposure and HLA in healthy donors. Study results and limitations: The study recorded 150 to 200 TCR beta chains that were cytomegalovirus-associated. Within an earlier analysis, most TCR beta V segments proved productive either about 90% or about 30% of the time.

Primers for the PCR totalled 60 Vbeta and 13 Jbeta. Profiled with immunoSEQ multiplex PCR; TCRdb holds only in-frame clones, not every one. Its table records around 50,000 clones. The TCR originated in a woman aged 45-59 years in good health and CMV-seropositive. The chain has TRBV7-9 and TRBJ2-7, with TRBD1 matching 10 bases. Sequenced: PBMCs. CDR3 residues: CASSLWTGGMYEQYF. The CDR3 DNA is TGTGCCAGCAGCTTATGGACAGGGGGTATGTACGAGCAGTACTTC.